The 28 T cell receptor beta chains below were found in one sample sequenced in a study of blood T cell repertoires in COVID-19. Here immunoSEQ multiplex PCR was the method, and the copy in TCRdb shows in-frame clones only, minus some. The sample has approximately 53,000 clones; approximately 91% are singletons. The sequenced sample consisted of peripheral blood. The receptors derive from a human donor in a cohort sampled during active COVID-19.

A single count supports this clone. J is TRBJ1-1 and V is TRBV28; D gene uncertain. In germline, CDR1 is MDHEN, CDR2 SYDVKM. The CDR3 is 12 residues long. The ends were cut back, 4 bases at V and 5 bases at J, with 8 bases in the middle. The CDR3 reads CASSSPGTEAFF. The CDR3 DNA sequence: TGTGCCAGCAGTTCCCCGGGGACTGAAGCTTTCTTT.

V usage is TRBV9 and J usage is TRBJ2-1, with 12 nucleotides matching TRBD2. This CDR3 has 15 residues. Germline V gene data show CDR1 as SGDLS and CDR2 as YYNGEE. The J segment lost 7 bases and the V segment lost 3 bases, leaving 5 bases of the junction unmatched. CDR3 sequence reads: CASSAPGTSGNEQFF. The DNA of the CDR3 is TGTGCCAGCAGCGCCCCCGGGACTAGCGGGAATGAGCAGTTCTTC.

V gene TRBV9 combines with J gene TRBJ2-2, with TRBD1 as a possible D gene (5 bases). In germline, CDR1 is SGDLS, CDR2 YYNGEE. Trimming removed 2 bases from V and 0 bases from J, with 11 bases in between. This CDR3 contains 16 residues. In DNA form, the CDR3 reads TGTGCCAGCAGCGTTGGGGCGCCCACGAACACCGGGGAGCTGTTTTTT. Protein sequence: CASSVGAPTNTGELFF.

The chain couples TRBV19 to TRBJ1-3; 8 bases match TRBD1. Germline CDR1 is LNHDA and CDR2 is SQIVND (reference sequence). The CDR3 has 15 residues. Germline trimming cut 6 bases from V and 0 bases from J; bases unmatched to any gene: 4. The CDR3 DNA reads as TGTGCCAGTAGCCGGACAGGGTCCTCTGGAAACACCATATATTTT. Translation: CASSRTGSSGNTIYF.

The chain's CDR3 is CASSPSGTLSYEQYF. In DNA, the CDR3 is TGTGCCAGCAGCCCTTCGGGGACACTCTCCTACGAGCAGTACTTC. The rearrangement joins TRBV9 to TRBJ2-7, with D possibly TRBD1 on 6 matching bases. The CDR3 length is 15 residues. The V end lost 4 bases, the J end lost 0 bases, and 14 bases lay between the germline ends. Germline V lookup: CDR1 SGDLS, CDR2 YYNGEE.

The J gene is TRBJ1-5, the V gene TRBV18; TRBD1 might be the D (6 bases). Trimming stripped 1 base from V and 4 bases from J, with 11 bases between. The CDR3 sequence is 15 residues long. Germline values: CDR1 KGHSH, CDR2 LQKENI. CDR3 sequence: CASSPQQDRNQPQHF. CDR3 in DNA: TGTGCCAGCTCACCACAACAGGACAGAAATCAGCCCCAGCATTTT.

This chain uses TRBV28 with TRBJ2-2; 9 bases agree with TRBD1. The V gene end was trimmed by 6 bases and the J gene end by 6 bases; junction bases not matched to a gene: 8. The germline V gene encodes CDR1 MDHEN and CDR2 SYDVKM. This CDR3 contains 15 residues. CDR3 region: CASSLTGGIAGELFF. The CDR3 DNA reads as TGTGCCAGCAGCCTGACAGGGGGTATCGCCGGGGAGCTGTTTTTT.

The rearrangement joins TRBV4-1 to TRBJ2-5; maybe TRBD2 (5 bases). This CDR3 is built from 14 residues. In germline, CDR1 is MGHRA, CDR2 YSYEKL. The V end was cut by 1 base, the J end by 0 bases, with 6 bases between. DNA for the CDR3: TGCGCCAGCAGCCAAGGAGGGAACCAAGAGACCCAGTACTTC. Translating gives CASSQGGNQETQYF.

This chain joins TRBV10-1 and TRBJ2-3; TRBD1 matches 9 bases. From germline, CDR1 is WNHNN and CDR2 SYGVQD (reference sequence). The CDR3 is made up of 15 amino acids. V lost 6 bases and J lost 0; bases outside the gene matches: 4. The CDR3 nucleotides read TGCGCCAGCAGCCCCGGGACAGGGAGCACAGATACGCAGTATTTT. Its protein product is CASSPGTGSTDTQYF.

The V call is TRBV5-4, the J call TRBJ2-1; TRBD2 might be the D (5 bases). The germline V gene encodes CDR1 SGHNT and CDR2 YYREEE (reference sequence). V shed 2 bases and J shed 1 base, with 13 bases lying between them. This CDR3 has 16 residues. In DNA form, the CDR3 reads TGTGCCAGCAGCTTCCTGCGGGTGGCATCCTACAATGAGCAGTTCTTC. It yields the protein CASSFLRVASYNEQFF.

The rearrangement links TRBV4-1 to TRBJ1-1; TRBD1 might be the D (6 bases). CDR3 size: 17 residues. Germline V CDR1 and CDR2: MGHRA, YSYEKL. V lost 0 bases and J 1 base, leaving 15 bases between the germline ends. The CDR3 nucleotides read TGCGCCAGCAGCCAAGAAGTCCCCAGGGGCGCGAACACTGAAGCTTTCTTT. It is translated as CASSQEVPRGANTEAFF.

DNA for the CDR3: TGTGCCAGCAGCGTAGATGGCGGTCAGCCCCAGCATTTT. It is translated as CASSVDGGQPQHF. The V call is TRBV9, the J call TRBJ1-5; D is undetermined. This CDR3 is 13 amino acids long. V was shortened by 0 bases and J by 6 bases, with 7 bases between the two germline ends. Germline CDR1 SGDLS, CDR2 YYNGEE.

The rearrangement links TRBV13 to TRBJ2-7; unclear D gene. The CDR3 is 13 residues long. V was cut by 0 bases and J by 4 bases, with 7 bases left in between. Germline V CDR1 and CDR2: PRHDT, FYEKMQ (reference sequence). The CDR3 loop is CASSLGDNYEQYF. CDR3 in DNA: TGTGCCAGCAGCTTAGGAGACAATTACGAGCAGTACTTC.

This rearrangement joins TRBV7-9 to TRBJ2-2, with 7 nucleotides matching TRBD1. The CDR3 spans 15 residues. Germline V CDR1 and CDR2: SEHNR, FQNEAQ (reference sequence). V was pared by 3 bases and J by 5 bases, with 6 bases of the junction left unmatched. The CDR3 spells CASSLTTGVTGELFF. Here the CDR3 DNA reads TGTGCCAGCAGCTTGACTACAGGGGTGACCGGGGAGCTGTTTTTT.

The V call is TRBV13, the J call TRBJ2-3; D call uncertain. V was pared by 4 bases and J by 1 base, with 9 bases between. CDR1 is PRHDT and CDR2 is FYEKMQ in the germline V gene (reference sequence). This CDR3 contains 14 residues. CDR3 DNA sequence: TGTGCCAGCAGCTCTTTTCTTGGCACAGATACGCAGTATTTT. Translation gives CASSSFLGTDTQYF.

The chain uses TRBV6-6 and TRBJ2-3, with 8 positions matching TRBD1. Germline V gene data show CDR1 as MNHNY and CDR2 as SVGAGI (reference sequence). V dropped 6 bases and J dropped 5; count of bases not matched to a gene: 7. The length of the CDR3 is 14 residues. The CDR3 bases are TGTGCCAGCAGACCGACAGGGGCAGAAGATACGCAGTATTTT. This translates into CASRPTGAEDTQYF.

This chain links TRBV29-1 with TRBJ1-1; tentatively, D is TRBD1 (6 bases). Trimming pared 6 bases from V and 6 bases from J, leaving 20 bases between. The CDR3 totals 14 residues. In germline, CDR1 is SQVTM, CDR2 ANQGSEA. The CDR3 coding sequence is TGCAGCGTCCTATCTCAGGGGAGTAGGTCTGAAGCTTTCTTT. Translating gives CSVLSQGSRSEAFF.

The rearrangement links TRBV28 to TRBJ1-2; weak D call: TRBD1 (6 bases). The V end was cut by 3 bases, the J end by 1 base, with 12 bases between. Germline loops: CDR1 MDHEN, CDR2 SYDVKM. The CDR3 extends over 15 amino acids. CDR3 in amino acids: CASSLLQGNNYGYTF. The CDR3 coding sequence is TGTGCCAGCAGTTTGCTGCAGGGGAATAACTATGGCTACACCTTC.

This clone has a handful of counts. The genes are TRBV28 and TRBJ1-6; TRBD1 matches at 7 bases. There are 14 residues in the CDR3. J was trimmed by 7 bases and V by 4 bases; bases with no gene match: 4. Per germline, CDR1 MDHEN and CDR2 SYDVKM. CDR3 sequence reads: CASSWAGGNSPLHF. The CDR3, as DNA: TGTGCCAGCAGTTGGGCAGGGGGAAATTCACCCCTCCACTTT.

This chain connects TRBV30 to TRBJ1-5, with TRBD1 as a possible D gene (6 bases). Trimming pared 1 base from V and 3 bases from J, leaving 13 bases between. The CDR3 runs to 15 residues. CDR1 GTSNPN and CDR2 SVGIG come from the germline V gene (reference sequence). The CDR3 DNA sequence: TGTGCCTGGAGTGAGACAGGAATAATCAATCAGCCCCAGCATTTT. Residues: CAWSETGIINQPQHF.

The chain combines TRBV7-8 with TRBJ2-7; 9 nucleotides line up with TRBD1. CDR1 is SGHVS, CDR2 FQNEAQ, per germline. CDR3 length: 14 residues. Losses at the gene ends were 4 bases for V and 7 bases for J; bases not matched to a gene: 8. CDR3 in amino acids: CASSYRDRAYEQYF. The CDR3 DNA is TGTGCCAGCAGCTATCGGGACAGGGCTTATGAGCAGTACTTC.

This chain links TRBV28 with TRBJ1-5, with 7 nucleotides matching TRBD1. V gave up 1 base and J gave up 5 bases; unmatched junction bases: 5. The CDR3 runs to 15 residues. Germline loops: CDR1 MDHEN, CDR2 SYDVKM. DNA of the CDR3: TGTGCCAGCAGTTTATCGGGGGACAGATATCAGCCCCAGCATTTT. Translation: CASSLSGDRYQPQHF.

The chain carries TRBV7-9 and TRBJ1-5; 7 bases fit TRBD1. This CDR3 region has 16 residues. CDR1 is SEHNR, CDR2 FQNEAQ, per germline (reference sequence). V lost 5 bases to trimming and J lost 1 base; unmatched junction nucleotides: 8. As DNA, the CDR3 is TGTGCCAGCAGCCCTCCCGAGGGGGCGAGCAATCAGCCCCAGCATTTT. This translates into CASSPPEGASNQPQHF.

This sequence joins TRBV28 and TRBJ2-5; 7 nucleotides match TRBD2. Trimming cost V 7 bases and J 5 bases; bases outside gene matches: 10. From germline, CDR1 is MDHEN and CDR2 SYDVKM. The CDR3 is 14 amino acids. The CDR3 DNA sequence: TGTGCCAGCACCGCGGGGGAGGGGCGGGAGACCCAGTACTTC. Amino acids: CASTAGEGRETQYF. The complete variable domain, with remaining parts taken from reference TRBV28 and TRBJ2-5, reads DVKVTQSSRYLVKRTGEKVFLECVQDMDHENMFWYRQDPGLGLRLIYFSYDVKMKEKGDIPEGYSVSREKKERFSLILESASTNQTSMYLCASTAGEGRETQYFGPGTRLLVL.

The V and J genes are TRBV29-1 and TRBJ2-7; 9 nucleotides agree with TRBD1. CDR1 and CDR2 (germline): SQVTM, ANQGSEA. The CDR3 sequence is 11 residues long. The V and J ends lost 7 bases and 6 bases, in that order; junction bases with no gene match: 4. For the CDR3, the DNA is TGCAGCGCGGGACAGGGTGGCGAGCAGTACTTC. Translating it yields CSAGQGGEQYF.

The chain employs TRBV11-2 and TRBJ2-3, with 12 bases aligning to TRBD2. There are 17 residues in the CDR3. The junction had 6 bases not matched to a gene; V was cut back by 5 bases and J by 0 bases. Germline-derived CDR1 and CDR2 are SGHAT and FQNNGV. CDR3 amino acids: CASSKRTSGKSTDTQYF. The DNA for the CDR3 is TGTGCCAGCAGCAAACGGACTAGCGGGAAAAGCACAGATACGCAGTATTTT.

In regard to this clone: One junction end does not reproduce the germline sequence, and a read error may be involved. The chain carries TRBV25-1 and TRBJ2-2; 11 bases are a match to TRBD2. The germline gives CDR1 MGHDK, CDR2 SYGVNS. There are 18 residues in the CDR3. Here the CDR3 reads CASSVRTSGSRNAGELFF. CDR3 nucleotides: TGTGCCAGCAGTGTTCGAACTAGCGGGAGTAGGAACGCCGGGGAGCTGTTTTTT.

The rearrangement joins TRBV19 to TRBJ2-6; no clear D gene. The CDR3 is 19 residues long. The germline CDR1 and CDR2 sequences are LNHDA and SQIVND (reference sequence). V was clipped by 5 bases and J by 2 bases, with 22 bases between them. CDR3 sequence: CASSLYFQRFAPGANVLTF. The CDR3 coding sequence is TGTGCCAGTAGTCTCTACTTCCAGCGATTTGCACCTGGGGCCAACGTCCTGACTTTC.